Listed here are 17 T cell receptor beta chains from one sample, sequenced in a study of blood T cell repertoires in COVID-19. Sequenced by immunoSEQ multiplex PCR; TCRdb stores in-frame clones only, minus some. The data hold about 240,000 clones, with around 85% observed a single time. The specimen sequenced was peripheral blood. All receptors come from a man aged 60 to 69 with acute or convalescent COVID-19.

V usage is TRBV11-3 and J usage is TRBJ1-6; D unresolved. From germline, CDR1 is SGHNT and CDR2 YENEEA. CDR3 size: 16 residues. The ends were cut back, 2 bases at V and 8 bases at J, with 16 bases in the middle. The CDR3 is CASSLKIGGMDSPLHF. The DNA of the CDR3 is TGTGCCAGCAGCTTAAAAATTGGCGGCATGGATTCACCCCTCCACTTT.

The chain carries TRBV19 and TRBJ2-7; 11 bases are shared with TRBD2. CDR1 is LNHDA, CDR2 SQIVND, per germline (reference sequence). The junction had 6 bases not matched to a gene; V was cut back by 6 bases and J by 2 bases. The CDR3 runs 15 residues. The CDR3 bases are TGTGCCAGTAGCGCTAGCGGGAGGATAACCTACGAGCAGTACTTC. Protein: CASSASGRITYEQYF.

The chain recombines TRBV4-1 with TRBJ2-1; a possible D gene is TRBD1 (6 bases). The germline V and J ends were trimmed by 0 bases and 4 bases, with 10 bases remaining between them. CDR3 size: 15 residues. The germline V gene encodes CDR1 MGHRA and CDR2 YSYEKL. Here the CDR3 DNA reads TGCGCCAGCAGCCAAGAGGGGGCCCAATACAATGAGCAGTTCTTC. Its protein is CASSQEGAQYNEQFF.

J is TRBJ1-1 and V is TRBV1; the table's D call of TRBD1 was not tested on the DNA. TRBV1 is noted as a pseudogene. This CDR3 is 14 amino acids long. The CDR3 is CTSSHARAFTEAFF. CDR3 coding DNA: TGCACCAGCAGCCACGCCAGGGCGTTCACTGAAGCTTTCTTT.

The chain combines TRBV7-3 with TRBJ1-3; no clear D. The CDR3 is 15 amino acids. With 3 bases removed from V and 4 bases from J, the gap between germline ends came to 13 bases. Germline values: CDR1 SGHTA, CDR2 FQGTGA. The CDR3: CASSLNSGVGNTIYF. As DNA, the CDR3 is TGTGCCAGCAGCTTGAACAGCGGCGTCGGAAACACCATATATTTT.

The rearrangement joins TRBV18 to TRBJ2-1; 9 bases line up with TRBD2. V trimming: 3 bases; J trimming: 7 bases; junction bases outside the gene matches: 16. The CDR3 has 18 residues. Germline V gene data show CDR1 as KGHSH and CDR2 as LQKENI. The CDR3 is CASSPPSPFSGRGNEQFF. The CDR3 DNA reads TGTGCCAGCTCACCCCCCAGCCCCTTTAGCGGGAGAGGGAATGAGCAGTTCTTC.

The rearrangement links TRBV11-3 to TRBJ2-1, with 9 positions matching TRBD2. The CDR3 is made up of 18 amino acids. Germline-derived CDR1 and CDR2 are SGHNT and YENEEA. V lost 1 base and J lost 5; bases outside the gene matches: 12. CDR3: CASSLGAGASGNHNEQFF. The CDR3 DNA reads TGTGCCAGCAGCTTAGGGGCTGGCGCTAGCGGGAACCACAATGAGCAGTTCTTC.

V and J are TRBV7-3 and TRBJ1-6, with no clear D. CDR1 and CDR2 from the germline V gene are SGHTA and FQGTGA. The CDR3 has 13 residues. V lost 5 bases, J lost 7 bases, and 9 bases lay in between. CDR3 in amino acids: CASSPGVNSPLHF. DNA for the CDR3: TGTGCCAGCAGCCCAGGTGTAAATTCACCCCTCCACTTT.

The chain couples TRBV5-1 to TRBJ2-6; TRBD1 matches 7 bases. The CDR3 length is 16 residues. CDR1 and CDR2 (germline): SGHRS, YFSETQ. J lost 2 bases, V lost 0 bases, and 2 bases had no gene match. CDR3 nucleotides: TGCGCCAGCAGCTTGGGACAGGGCCCTGGGGCCAACGTCCTGACTTTC. Translating gives CASSLGQGPGANVLTF.

This chain uses TRBV5-4 with TRBJ2-7; TRBD2 matches at 9 bases. The CDR3 length is 14 residues. J lost 2 bases, V lost 0 bases, and 0 bases had no gene match. The V gene's germline CDR1 is SGHNT and CDR2 YYREEE (reference sequence). The CDR3 region is CASSLGGRAYEQYF. In nucleotides, the CDR3 is TGTGCCAGCAGCTTGGGCGGGAGGGCCTACGAGCAGTACTTC.

V usage is TRBV6-5 and J usage is TRBJ2-2; 9 bases line up with TRBD1. Unmatched junction bases numbered 4, after V lost 4 bases and J lost 4 bases. This CDR3 has 15 amino acids. Germline V gene data show CDR1 as MNHEY and CDR2 as SVGAGI. CDR3 sequence: CASSLQGAVTGELFF. CDR3 in DNA: TGTGCCAGCAGTTTACAGGGGGCAGTCACCGGGGAGCTGTTTTTT.

The genes are TRBV27 and TRBJ2-7; 7 bases are a match to TRBD2. The germline gives CDR1 MNHEY, CDR2 SMNVEV (reference sequence). The CDR3 spans 13 residues. The ends lost 5 bases at V and 2 bases at J; junction bases unmatched: 3. The CDR3 coding sequence is TGTGCCAGCAGTAAGCGGGGAACCTACGAGCAGTACTTC. Translation gives CASSKRGTYEQYF.

The genes are TRBV18 and TRBJ2-2, with D tentatively TRBD1 (7 bases). Deletions cut 2 bases from V and 0 bases from J, with 10 bases between. CDR1 and CDR2 (germline): KGHSH, LQKENI. The CDR3 length is 16 residues. CDR3 loop: CASSPGGGANTGELFF. Here the CDR3 DNA reads TGTGCCAGCTCACCAGGAGGGGGCGCGAACACCGGGGAGCTGTTTTTT. Using reference TRBV18 and TRBJ2-2 for the parts outside the CDR3, the full variable domain is NAGVMQNPRHLVRRRGQEARLRCSPMKGHSHVYWYRQLPEEGLKFMVYLQKENIIDESGMPKERFSAEFPKEGPSILRIQQVVRGDSAAYFCASSPGGGANTGELFFGEGSRLTVL.

The CDR3 here is CATGGALLGYGYTF. The CDR3 DNA reads TGTGCCACGGGGGGGGCCCTCCTTGGCTATGGCTACACCTTC. J is TRBJ1-2 and V is TRBV6-5; D possibly corresponds to TRBD1 (6 bases). CDR3 length equals 14 residues. Between the trimmed V and J ends, which lost 10 bases and 4 bases, there was a span of 19 bases. The germline V gene encodes CDR1 MNHEY and CDR2 SVGAGI.

This clone showed up just once. The genes are TRBV15 and TRBJ1-5; TRBD1 aligns across 9 bases. The V gene's germline CDR1 is LNHNV and CDR2 YYDKDF (reference sequence). V trimming: 1 base; J trimming: 2 bases; junction bases outside the gene matches: 3. The CDR3 has 16 residues. In DNA form, the CDR3 reads TGTGCCACCAGCAGAGCACAGGGGGCGGGCAATCAGCCCCAGCATTTT. It codes for CATSRAQGAGNQPQHF. The full variable domain, rest sourced from reference TRBV15 and TRBJ1-5, is DAMVIQNPRYQVTQFGKPVTLSCSQTLNHNVMYWYQQKSSQAPKLLFHYYDKDFNNEADTPDNFQSRRPNTSFCFLDIRSPGLGDTAMYLCATSRAQGAGNQPQHFGDGTRLSIL.

This rearrangement joins TRBV19 to TRBJ1-5; TRBD1 agrees at 8 bases. Germline V gene sequence: CDR1 LNHDA, CDR2 SQIVND (reference sequence). After removal of 7 bases from V and 6 bases from J, the junction contained 5 bases not matched to a gene. The CDR3 loop spans 13 amino acids. This CDR3 is CASKDREVQPQHF. The CDR3 DNA follows: TGTGCCAGTAAGGACAGGGAGGTTCAGCCCCAGCATTTT.

The chain carries TRBV9 and TRBJ1-1; 9 positions match TRBD1. CDR3 size: 16 residues. After removal of 3 bases from V and 5 bases from J, the junction contained 11 bases not matched to a gene. Germline V gene lookup returns CDR1 SGDLS and CDR2 YYNGEE. This CDR3 is CASSAPTGGSGTEAFF. In DNA form, the CDR3 reads TGTGCCAGCAGCGCTCCCACAGGGGGCTCGGGGACTGAAGCTTTCTTT.